The T cell receptor beta chain under discussion was sequenced for a study of PD-1 blockade in classical Hodgkin lymphoma. Noted time point: cycle 4 day 1 (C4D1), after less than seven weeks of nivolumab. Patients all relapsed after autologous stem cell transplantation, and there was variation in brentuximab vedotin exposure. Thawed PBMCs yielded CD4+ T cells through magnetic negative selection. Complete response, partial response or progressive disease was recorded as best response. Study observations and caveats: The authors excluded patients who started nivolumab under 1 year after ASCT. Newly diagnosed patients were reported to start with lower TCR diversity than healthy donors. CD8+ TCR diversity did not rise significantly by C4D1, unlike CD4+.

TCRdb's copy holds only in-frame clones and misses some; the assay was immunoSEQ multiplex PCR. The sample lists about 22,000 clones; approximately 67% were seen once. Comment on this clone: The antigen remains unidentified.

Sequencing was performed on CD4+ T cells from blood, taken before the fourth cycle of nivolumab. This sequence was found in a human donor with classical Hodgkin lymphoma.

CDR3 protein: CASLDTGELFF. The CDR3 DNA sequence: TGTGCCAGCCTAGACACCGGGGAGCTGTTTTTT. V usage is TRBV7-9 and J usage is TRBJ2-2, with D uncertain. V lost 8 bases, J lost 3 bases, and 4 bases lay in between. This CDR3 region has 11 residues. From germline, CDR1 is SEHNR and CDR2 FQNEAQ (reference sequence).